This T cell receptor beta chain was profiled in a study of radiotherapy plus CTLA-4 blockade in lung cancer. Germline V lookup: CDR1 GTSNPN, CDR2 SVGIG (reference sequence). Trimming took 5 bases from V and 0 from J, leaving 11 bases between them. The CDR3 is 15 residues long. This table comes from immunoSEQ multiplex PCR, and its TCRdb copy is limited to in-frame clones, with some not included. The table lists approximately 82,000 clones, about four fifths of them singletons. Only one count was recorded for this clone. Its matching antigen is unknown. The study's findings and limits: Once radiotherapy plus ipilimumab had been given, TCR clones derived from tumor expanded in blood.

This specimen consisted of peripheral blood, obtained from a patient treated with radiotherapy plus ipilimumab. J is TRBJ2-6 and V is TRBV30; D may be TRBD1 (6 bases). This clonotype originated in a human donor with non-small cell lung cancer that progressed on radiotherapy plus ipilimumab. The CDR3 nucleotides read TGTGCCTGGGGGGGCTTCTCCTCTGGGGCCAACGTCCTGACTTTC. Its translation is CAWGGFSSGANVLTF.